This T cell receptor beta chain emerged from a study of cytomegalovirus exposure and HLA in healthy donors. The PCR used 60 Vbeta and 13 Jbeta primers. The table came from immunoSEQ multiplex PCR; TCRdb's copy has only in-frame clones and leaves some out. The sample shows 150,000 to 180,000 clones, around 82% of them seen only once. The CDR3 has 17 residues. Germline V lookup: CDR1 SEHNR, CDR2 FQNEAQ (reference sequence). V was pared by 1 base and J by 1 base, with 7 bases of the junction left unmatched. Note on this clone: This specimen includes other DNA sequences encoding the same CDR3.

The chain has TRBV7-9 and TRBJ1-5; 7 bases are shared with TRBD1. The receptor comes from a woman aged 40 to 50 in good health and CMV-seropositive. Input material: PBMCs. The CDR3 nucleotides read TGTGCCAGCAGCTTAGGAGCAGGGGGTGGGAGCAATCAGCCCCAGCATTTT. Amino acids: CASSLGAGGGSNQPQHF.